What follows describes a single TCR beta chain. The antigen is not known. Germline lookup yields CDR1 MNHEY and CDR2 SVGEGT. Trimming pared 8 bases from V and 5 bases from J, leaving 10 bases between. This CDR3 has 12 amino acids. This sample stems from a study of T cell repertoires in cytomegalovirus infection. Overall study findings and caveats: Predominance within the ex vivo response was attributable to HLA-C-restricted CMV-specific TCR beta clonotypes. Carriage of CMV together with the relevant HLA was identifiable through cumulative public TCR beta family frequency.

TCRdb reprocessed the reads via MiXCR and lists one record per CDR3 protein. Of a few hundred thousand distinct CDR3 sequences listed, just under 30% are singletons. V and J are TRBV6-2 or TRBV6-3 and TRBJ1-5, with unresolved D. The sequence was obtained from a human donor in good health (CMV status not recorded). Some clones in this sample may be carry-over from other donors' samples. The sequencing used cultured PBMCs, collected from culture after CMV antigen stimulation. The DNA of the CDR3 is TGTGCCAGCGGGTTAAACTATCAGCCCCAGCATTTT. Translated: CASGLNYQPQHF.